This entry is about one T cell receptor beta chain. What it binds is not known. Each sample came from a Caucasian adult donor living in Nashville, Tennessee. This entry is derived from a study of shared clonotypes between healthy human individuals. Overall study context: Donors had three CD4 naive, three CD4 memory, two CD8 naive and one CD8 memory plate apiece.

CDR3 length: 14 amino acids. Per the germline V gene, CDR1 is MNHEY and CDR2 is SVGAGI. The germline V and J ends were trimmed by 5 bases and 1 base, with 10 bases remaining between them. Profiling relied on immunoSEQ multiplex PCR, and the TCRdb table lists in-frame clones only, not all of them. The sample lists approximately 2.4 million clones; about 94% were seen once. Study findings and constraints: Generation of non-shared clonotypes was less probable than generation of clonotypes shared by all four donors. The low donor count limited represented genetic and exposure-history diversity.

The chain joins TRBV6-5 to TRBJ2-3; no firm D call. The TCR sequence derives from a man younger than 35 in good health. The sequenced sample was naive CD4+ T cells sorted from blood. The subset: CD45RA+ positively selected. The CDR3 DNA is TGTGCCAGCAGTATGTCGGGTCGCACAGATACGCAGTATTTT. Protein sequence: CASSMSGRTDTQYF.